These T cell receptor beta chains were read from a single sample in a study of a mutant IDH1 vaccine in newly diagnosed glioma. The repertoire was sequenced with immunoSEQ multiplex PCR; TCRdb's copy has only in-frame clones and lacks some. The sample consists of 23,000 or so clones, approximately 89% of them appearing once. The source was PBMCs, collected from a glioma patient treated with radiotherapy, temozolomide or both. These receptors originate from a man aged 30 to 45 with glioma. CDR3s include the opening cysteine and the closing phenylalanine or tryptophan. The D gene is left open where the match is weak. Size values are once, few and many counts, or a class for expanded clones, and some rows have none.

NA,TRBV5-4,TRBJ1-2,TRBD1,TGTGCCAGCAGCAGAAACCGGGACAGAAGCGGCTACACCTTC,CASSRNRDRSGYTF
NA,TRBV27,TRBJ2-3,NA,TGTGCCAGCAGTTCCTTCGGCCCCACAGATACGCAGTATTTT,CASSSFGPTDTQYF
NA,TRBV5-1,TRBJ2-1,NA,TGCGCCAGCAGCTTGGGAGGGGATGAGCAGTTCTTC,CASSLGGDEQFF
NA,TRBV29-1,TRBJ1-2,NA,TGCAGCGTGGATCAGGGGTTTGGATATGGCTACACCTTC,CSVDQGFGYGYTF
NA,TRBV27,TRBJ2-7,TRBD2,TGTGCCAGCAGTTCCACTAGCGGAGGGATGGGCGAGCAGTACTTC,CASSSTSGGMGEQYF
NA,TRBV6-5,TRBJ2-1,TRBD2,TGTGCCAGCAGTTACGAGGGACTAGCGGGAGTCAATGAGCAGTTCTTC,CASSYEGLAGVNEQFF
NA,TRBV4-1,TRBJ1-2,NA,TGCGCCAGCAGCCATGGTATGGGGGGGGCGTTTGGCTACACCTTC,CASSHGMGGAFGYTF
NA,TRBV4-1,TRBJ1-2,NA,TGCGCCAGCAGCCAACGGCCAGGGGCAGAACATGGCTACACCTTC,CASSQRPGAEHGYTF
NA,TRBV7-9,TRBJ2-2,TRBD2,TGTGCCAGCAGCTTAGGGCGGGAGGCTGTCCGGGAGCTGTTTTTT,CASSLGREAVRELFF
NA,TRBV18,TRBJ2-1,NA,TGTGCCAGCTCACCACCGGCGGGAAGGGGGTTGAATGAGCAGTTCTTC,CASSPPAGRGLNEQFF
few,TRBV2,TRBJ2-3,NA,TGTGCCAGCGAAGGACCACCGGCAGATACGCAGTATTTT,CASEGPPADTQYF
NA,TRBV29-1,TRBJ2-7,TRBD1,TGCAGCGTTGGCGGACAGGGAAGGTACGAGCAGTACTTC,CSVGGQGRYEQYF
NA,TRBV29-1,TRBJ1-1,NA,TGCAGCGTCTTGACAGCTATGAACACTGAAGCTTTCTTT,CSVLTAMNTEAFF